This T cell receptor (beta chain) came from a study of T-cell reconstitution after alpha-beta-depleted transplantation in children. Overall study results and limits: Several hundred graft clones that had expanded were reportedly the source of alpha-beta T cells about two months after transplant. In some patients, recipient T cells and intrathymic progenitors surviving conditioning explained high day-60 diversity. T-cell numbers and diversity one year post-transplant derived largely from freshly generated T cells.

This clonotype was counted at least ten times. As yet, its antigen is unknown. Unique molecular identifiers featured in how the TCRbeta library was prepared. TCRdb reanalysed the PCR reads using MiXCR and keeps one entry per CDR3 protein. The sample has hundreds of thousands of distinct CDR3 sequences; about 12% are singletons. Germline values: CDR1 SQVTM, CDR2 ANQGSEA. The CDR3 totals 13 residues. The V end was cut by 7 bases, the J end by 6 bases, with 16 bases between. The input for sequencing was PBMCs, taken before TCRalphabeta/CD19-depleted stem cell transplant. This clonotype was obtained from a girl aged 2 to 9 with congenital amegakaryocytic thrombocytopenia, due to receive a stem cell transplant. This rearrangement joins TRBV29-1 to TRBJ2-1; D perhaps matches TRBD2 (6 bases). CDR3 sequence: CSGQYSGFNEQFF. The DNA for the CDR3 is TGCAGCGGACAGTATAGCGGCTTCAATGAGCAGTTCTTC.